Here is one T cell receptor (beta chain) with its context. The CDR3 consists of 14 residues. V shed 4 bases and J shed 0 bases, with 6 bases lying between them. Germline CDR1 and CDR2: LNHDA and SQIVND (reference sequence). These data belong to a study of blood T cell repertoires in COVID-19. As for the study in general: Both acute and convalescent COVID-19 samples were obtained from the United States, Italy and Spain. T cells, B-cell-depleted T cells, or PBMCs supplied cDNA or gDNA.

Authors' methods: For nucleated cells, counts were estimated from reference gene primer amplification. Sequenced by immunoSEQ multiplex PCR; TCRdb stores in-frame clones only, minus some. V, J and clone size are taken as reported in that table, and D and trimming were inferred from the DNA itself. The table has some 140,000 clones, around three quarters seen once. This chain uses TRBV19 with TRBJ1-4; maybe TRBD1 (5 bases). This sequence was found in an older man with acute or convalescent COVID-19. Material: peripheral blood. CDR3 loop: CASSKQATNEKLFF. The CDR3 nucleotides read TGTGCCAGTAGTAAACAGGCAACTAATGAAAAACTGTTTTTT.